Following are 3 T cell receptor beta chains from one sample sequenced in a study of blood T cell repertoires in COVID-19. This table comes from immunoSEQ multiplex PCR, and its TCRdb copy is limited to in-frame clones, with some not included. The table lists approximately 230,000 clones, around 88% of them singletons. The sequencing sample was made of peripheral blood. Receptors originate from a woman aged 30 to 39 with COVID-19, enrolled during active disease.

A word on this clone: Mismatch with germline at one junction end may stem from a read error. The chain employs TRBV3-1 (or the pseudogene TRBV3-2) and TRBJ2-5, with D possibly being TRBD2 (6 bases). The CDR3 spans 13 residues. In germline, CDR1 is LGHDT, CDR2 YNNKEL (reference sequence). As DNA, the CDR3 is TGTGCCAGCAGCCCCGCCGGAGGGGCGGAGTTGGACTTC. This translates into CASSPAGGAELDF.

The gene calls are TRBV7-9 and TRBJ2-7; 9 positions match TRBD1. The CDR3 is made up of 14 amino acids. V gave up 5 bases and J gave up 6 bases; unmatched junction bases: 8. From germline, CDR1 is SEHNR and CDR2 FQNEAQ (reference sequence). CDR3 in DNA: TGTGCCAGCAGCCCCAGGGACAGGGCGAGCGAGCAGTACTTC. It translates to CASSPRDRASEQYF.

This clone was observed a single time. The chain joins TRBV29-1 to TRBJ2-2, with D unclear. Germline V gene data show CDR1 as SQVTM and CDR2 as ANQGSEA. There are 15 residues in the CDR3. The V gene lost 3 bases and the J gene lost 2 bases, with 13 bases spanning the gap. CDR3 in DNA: TGCAGCGTTGAGGGCAGCCTGAAAAACACCGGGGAGCTGTTTTTT. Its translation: CSVEGSLKNTGELFF.